The text below deals with one T cell receptor (beta chain). Its matching antigen is unknown. The sample is drawn from a study of cytomegalovirus exposure and HLA in healthy donors. The study's findings and limits: Most TCR sequences proved rare, with some public TCRs found in many donors. Most subjects' HLA-A and HLA-B alleles were reportedly predicted from TCR beta sequences. Presence/absence analyses rested on an assumption that sequencing depth was roughly uniform across donors. Versus the approximately 700-donor mean, an Asian-associated ancestry cluster reportedly showed fewer N-insertions in a later analysis.

Both 60 Vbeta primers and 13 Jbeta primers went into the PCR. Assay: immunoSEQ multiplex PCR; the TCRdb copy retains only in-frame clones and omits some. Here the sample spans 150,000 to 200,000 clones, 70% to 80% being singletons. The sequenced sample consisted of PBMCs. The receptor comes from a woman aged 25 to 39 in good health and CMV-seropositive.

DNA for the CDR3: TGTGCCAGCAGCATCACGAGGAGCTCCTATAATTCACCCCTCCACTTT. Translation: CASSITRSSYNSPLHF. The chain joins TRBV28 to TRBJ1-6; D gene unclear. The CDR3 runs 16 residues. Germline assignment: CDR1 MDHEN and CDR2 SYDVKM. V gave up 6 bases and J gave up 0 bases, with 12 bases separating them.